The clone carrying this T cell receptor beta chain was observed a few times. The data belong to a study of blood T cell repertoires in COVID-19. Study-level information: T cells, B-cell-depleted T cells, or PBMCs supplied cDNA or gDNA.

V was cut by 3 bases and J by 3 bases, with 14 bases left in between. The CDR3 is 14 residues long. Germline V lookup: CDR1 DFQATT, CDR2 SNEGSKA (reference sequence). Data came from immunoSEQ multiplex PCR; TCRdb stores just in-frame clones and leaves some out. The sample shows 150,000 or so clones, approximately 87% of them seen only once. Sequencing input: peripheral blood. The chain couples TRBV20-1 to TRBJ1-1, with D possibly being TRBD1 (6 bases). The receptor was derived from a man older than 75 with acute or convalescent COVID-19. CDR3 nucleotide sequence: TGCAGTGCTAGTGAAGGGGGTTCGTACACTGAAGCTTTCTTT. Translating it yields CSASEGGSYTEAFF.